One sample yielded the 28 T cell receptor beta chains listed below, sequenced in a study of neurological immune-mediated disorders. From the 5' RACE reads, TCRdb called clonotypes with MiXCR, one entry per CDR3 protein. The repertoire holds tens of thousands of distinct CDR3 sequences, roughly 5.6% seen once, with less than 8% in the top ten. The source material was PBMCs. The receptors stem from a man younger than 35 with multiple sclerosis.

This clonotype occurred many times. The V gene is TRBV15, the J gene TRBJ2-3; 8 bases agree with TRBD2. In germline, CDR1 is LNHNV, CDR2 YYDKDF (reference sequence). With V trimmed by 1 base and J by 1 base, 4 bases remained unmatched. The CDR3 length is 16 residues. CDR3 loop: CATSRAGGTGTDTQYF. DNA for the CDR3: TGTGCCACCAGCAGAGCGGGGGGGACTGGCACAGATACGCAGTATTTT.

This clonotype was detected ten times or more. The CDR3 spells CAISETEGLSSYEQYF. The CDR3 bases are TGTGCCATCAGTGAGACGGAAGGCCTGAGCTCCTACGAGCAGTACTTC. V is TRBV10-3 and J is TRBJ2-7; D ambiguous. Between the trimmed V and J ends, which lost 2 bases and 0 bases, there was a span of 14 bases. Germline loops: CDR1 ENHRY, CDR2 SYGVKD. The CDR3 runs to 16 residues.

This clonotype was counted between two and nine times. Its ends do not fully match the called genes, so a read error is possible. The V call is TRBV15, the J call TRBJ1-6; maybe TRBD1 (6 bases). The CDR3 covers 13 residues. Germline lookup yields CDR1 LNHNV and CDR2 YYDKDF (reference sequence). CDR3 residues: CATSRVTGSPLNF. The CDR3 DNA reads as TGTGCCACCAGCAGAGTGACAGGTTCACCCCTCAACTTT.

V is TRBV20-1 and J is TRBJ2-5; D perhaps matches TRBD2 (6 bases). With 6 bases removed from V and 3 bases from J, the gap between germline ends came to 20 bases. The CDR3 has 15 amino acids. The germline V gene encodes CDR1 DFQATT and CDR2 SNEGSKA (reference sequence). This CDR3 is CSANSGSYPKETQYF. CDR3 sequence (DNA): TGCAGTGCCAATTCCGGGAGCTATCCGAAAGAGACCCAGTACTTC.

As to this clonotype: A much more abundant neighbour one base away suggests this may be a read error. V and J are TRBV7-9 and TRBJ2-3, with TRBD1 as a possible D gene (6 bases). V was pared by 5 bases and J by 6 bases, with 9 bases between. Germline CDR1 reads SEHNR; CDR2 reads FQNEAQ (reference sequence). The CDR3 is 12 residues long. This chain's CDR3 is CASSNQGDTQYF. For the CDR3, the DNA is TGTGCCAGCAGCAACCAGGGGGATACGCAGTATTTT.

Note on this clonotype: One end of the junction fails to match germline, which may point to a read error. The chain has TRBV10-3 and TRBJ1-5; unclear D gene. The CDR3 is made up of 12 amino acids. The germline V gene has CDR1 ENHRY and CDR2 SYGVKD. The CDR3 sequence is CAISDPDQPQNF. For the CDR3, the DNA is TGTGCCATCAGTGACCCAGATCAGCCCCAGAATTTT.

This clonotype showed up many times. The rearrangement uses TRBV20-1 and TRBJ2-3, with 9 positions matching TRBD2. The CDR3 extends over 15 amino acids. The V gene end was trimmed by 1 base and the J gene end by 3 bases; junction bases not matched to a gene: 5. Germline V CDR1 and CDR2: DFQATT, SNEGSKA (reference sequence). CDR3 in amino acids: CSARVAGGPTDTQYF. The CDR3 nucleotides are TGCAGTGCTAGAGTGGCGGGGGGGCCGACAGATACGCAGTATTTT.

This clonotype was counted at least ten times. The rearrangement joins TRBV29-1 to TRBJ2-7, with D tentatively TRBD1 or TRBD2 (6 bases each). V lost 3 bases and J lost 0, with 15 bases in between. From germline, CDR1 is SQVTM and CDR2 ANQGSEA. The CDR3 spans 15 residues. The CDR3 loop reads CSVDWRGSGSYEQYF. CDR3 sequence (DNA): TGCAGCGTTGATTGGAGGGGGAGCGGCTCCTACGAGCAGTACTTC.

The sample holds many counts of this clonotype. This chain links TRBV29-1 with TRBJ1-5; D might be TRBD1 (5 bases). Trimming took off 4 bases at V and 7 bases at J, with 17 bases between the two ends. CDR3 size: 14 residues. Germline values: CDR1 SQVTM, CDR2 ANQGSEA. The chain's CDR3 is CSVGGAGVNQPQHF. CDR3 sequence (DNA): TGCAGCGTTGGAGGGGCCGGGGTGAACCAGCCCCAGCATTTT.

This clonotype was detected many times. The chain joins TRBV5-5 to TRBJ1-1, with D possibly matching TRBD1 (6 bases). Germline V lookup: CDR1 SGHKS, CDR2 YYEKEE (reference sequence). The CDR3 spans 15 residues. The germline V and J ends were trimmed by 1 base and 2 bases, with 12 bases remaining between them. The CDR3 sequence: CASSLIGQINTEAFF. The CDR3 coding sequence is TGTGCCAGCAGCTTGATAGGACAGATAAACACTGAAGCTTTCTTT.

There are many counts of this clonotype. This chain joins TRBV6-2 or TRBV6-3 and TRBJ1-1; D possibly corresponds to TRBD1 (5 bases). Germline CDR1 and CDR2: MNHEY and SVGEGT. Trimming pared 5 bases from V and 3 bases from J, leaving 13 bases between. The CDR3 is 14 residues long. CDR3 sequence (DNA): TGTGCCAGCAGTCCCGACAGCTCCTACACTGAAGCTTTCTTT. Translated: CASSPDSSYTEAFF.

This clonotype has ten or more counts. The chain combines TRBV20-1 with TRBJ2-1; D ambiguous. V gave up 0 bases and J gave up 4 bases, with 4 bases separating them. Germline values: CDR1 DFQATT, CDR2 SNEGSKA (reference sequence). The CDR3 has 12 residues. This chain's CDR3 is CSARDPYNEQFF. The CDR3 DNA sequence: TGCAGTGCTAGAGATCCGTACAATGAGCAGTTCTTC.

This clonotype was recorded many times. The V and J genes are TRBV5-1 and TRBJ2-1; 11 nucleotides line up with TRBD2. The CDR3 consists of 16 residues. Germline assignment: CDR1 SGHRS and CDR2 YFSETQ. Trimming at V came to 4 bases and at J to 1 base, leaving 4 bases not matched to a gene. The CDR3 sequence is CASSRRLAGSYNEQFF. CDR3 in DNA: TGCGCCAGCAGCCGTCGACTAGCGGGATCCTACAATGAGCAGTTCTTC.

This clonotype was counted at least ten times. V usage is TRBV29-1 and J usage is TRBJ2-2; D is uncertain. Trimming took off 2 bases at V and 2 bases at J, with 6 bases between the two ends. The CDR3 has 13 amino acids. CDR1 is SQVTM and CDR2 is ANQGSEA in the germline V gene. The CDR3 sequence: CSVERPNTGELFF. DNA of the CDR3: TGCAGCGTTGAACGGCCAAACACCGGGGAGCTGTTTTTT.

In this sample, this clonotype turned up many times. The chain joins TRBV6-4 to TRBJ1-2, with 10 bases identical to TRBD1. CDR1 is MRHNA and CDR2 is SNTAGT in the germline V gene. The CDR3 runs to 14 residues. After removal of 0 bases from V and 8 bases from J, the junction contained 3 bases not matched to a gene. CDR3 residues: CASSDSDRGQGYTF. CDR3 bases: TGTGCCAGCAGTGACTCCGACAGGGGGCAAGGCTACACCTTC.

This clonotype came up many times. The gene calls are TRBV6-2 or TRBV6-3 and TRBJ1-2; no reliable D call. In germline, CDR1 is MNHEY, CDR2 SVGEGT. Trimming took off 6 bases at V and 6 bases at J, with 14 bases between the two ends. The CDR3 is 13 amino acids. The CDR3 DNA follows: TGTGCCAGCAGGGCCCCCAATGGGCATGGCTACACCTTC. It translates to CASRAPNGHGYTF.

This clonotype was observed many times. The chain has TRBV20-1 and TRBJ2-7; D ambiguous. Germline loops: CDR1 DFQATT, CDR2 SNEGSKA (reference sequence). This CDR3 is built from 11 residues. With 4 bases removed from V and 6 bases from J, the gap between germline ends came to 10 bases. DNA for the CDR3: TGCAGTGCTAACCTACCGCCCGAGCAGTACTTC. Encoded protein: CSANLPPEQYF.

This clonotype was counted at least ten times. This chain connects TRBV24-1 to TRBJ1-5, with 9 bases identical to TRBD1. V shed 4 bases, J shed 5 bases, and the junction held 2 bases outside the gene matches. Germline CDR1 KGHDR, CDR2 SFDVKD. The length of the CDR3 is 14 residues. The CDR3 DNA is TGTGCCACCAGTGACCGGGACAGGGATCAGCCCCAGCATTTT. Translated: CATSDRDRDQPQHF.

Ten or more counts support this clonotype. The chain recombines TRBV4-3 with TRBJ2-5; perhaps TRBD2 as D (5 bases). The V gene's germline CDR1 is LGHNA and CDR2 YSLEER. Between the trimmed V and J ends, which lost 0 bases and 4 bases, there was a span of 21 bases. The CDR3 sequence is 18 residues long. The CDR3 region is CASSQELGPRVGVETQYF. CDR3 in DNA: TGCGCCAGCAGCCAAGAACTAGGACCGCGGGTTGGTGTAGAGACCCAGTACTTC.

This clonotype was recorded many times. The chain uses TRBV7-3 and TRBJ1-1; TRBD1 matches 12 bases. The V gene's germline CDR1 is SGHTA and CDR2 FQGTGA. CDR3 length equals 15 residues. With 5 bases clipped from V and 5 bases from J, the junction kept 6 bases outside the gene matches. The CDR3 sequence: CASSAGTGGRTEAFF. CDR3 coding DNA: TGTGCCAGCAGCGCAGGGACAGGGGGCAGGACTGAAGCTTTCTTT.

This clonotype was detected ten times or more. The V call is TRBV28, the J call TRBJ1-6; maybe TRBD1 (5 bases). Germline CDR1 reads MDHEN; CDR2 reads SYDVKM. Trimming removed 3 bases from V and 9 bases from J, with 15 bases in between. This CDR3 region has 15 residues. The CDR3 DNA reads as TGTGCCAGCAGTTTTGAGGGGCAAGAGATTTCACCCCTCCACTTT. Translating it yields CASSFEGQEISPLHF.

This clonotype appeared many times. This chain links TRBV12-3 or TRBV12-4 with TRBJ2-7; 7 bases fit TRBD2. The junction had 7 bases not matched to a gene; V was cut back by 6 bases and J by 2 bases. The CDR3 loop spans 14 amino acids. CDR3 nucleotides: TGTGCCAGCAGCCCTACCGGGACTACCTACGAGCAGTACTTC. Its translation: CASSPTGTTYEQYF.

The sample holds many counts of this clonotype. The chain uses TRBV7-3 and TRBJ2-1; D ambiguous. Trimming cost V 0 bases and J 7 bases, with 7 bases left between them. Germline values: CDR1 SGHTA, CDR2 FQGTGA. The length of the CDR3 is 13 residues. The CDR3 DNA sequence: TGTGCCAGCAGCTTAACAAAGGATAATGAGCAGTTCTTC. Encoded protein: CASSLTKDNEQFF. Combining the CDR3 with reference TRBV7-3 and TRBJ2-1 gives the whole variable domain GAGVSQTPSNKVTEKGKYVELRCDPISGHTALYWYRQSLGQGPEFLIYFQGTGAADDSGLPNDRFFAVRPEGSVSTLKIQRTERGDSAVYLCASSLTKDNEQFFGPGTRLTVL.

This clonotype was seen at least ten times. V gene TRBV10-3 combines with J gene TRBJ2-1, with 8 bases aligning to TRBD2. Germline CDR1 and CDR2: ENHRY and SYGVKD. V lost 0 bases and J lost 4; bases outside the gene matches: 2. The CDR3 spans 15 residues. The CDR3, as DNA: TGTGCCATCAGTGAGTCAGGGACTAGATACAATGAGCAGTTCTTC. Translation: CAISESGTRYNEQFF.

The chain carries TRBV9 and TRBJ2-7, with D perhaps TRBD1 (5 bases). Germline assignment: CDR1 SGDLS and CDR2 YYNGEE. V dropped 2 bases and J dropped 5 bases, with 11 bases sitting between them. CDR3 length: 13 residues. Here the CDR3 DNA reads TGTGCCAGCAGCGTGGAAAGGGGCGACGAGCAGTACTTC. Its protein product is CASSVERGDEQYF. Together with reference TRBV9 and TRBJ2-7, the CDR3 gives the full variable domain: DSGVTQTPKHLITATGQRVTLRCSPRSGDLSVYWYQQSLDQGLQFLIQYYNGEERAKGNILERFSAQQFPDLHSELNLSSLELGDSALYFCASSVERGDEQYFGPGTRLTVT.

This clonotype was found a few times. This may stem from a read error, because a much larger clone lies one nucleotide away. This chain uses TRBV5-1 with TRBJ1-1; D is uncertain. CDR3 length: 13 residues. CDR1 and CDR2 from the germline V gene are SGHRS and YFSETQ. V dropped 4 bases and J dropped 1 base, with 8 bases sitting between them. This CDR3 is CASSVEGNTEAFF. The CDR3 nucleotides are TGCGCCAGCAGCGTGGAAGGGAACACTGAAGCTTTCTTT.

This clonotype was recorded at least ten times. This chain uses TRBV20-1 with TRBJ2-7; D uncertain. CDR3 length equals 12 residues. Germline V gene sequence: CDR1 DFQATT, CDR2 SNEGSKA (reference sequence). The ends were cut back, 1 base at V and 5 bases at J, with 9 bases in the middle. The CDR3 sequence: CSARVGGDEQYF. The CDR3 nucleotides read TGCAGTGCTAGAGTAGGCGGCGACGAGCAGTACTTC.

This clonotype was seen ten or more times. The chain uses TRBV7-2 and TRBJ2-2, with D perhaps matching TRBD1 (5 bases). Trimming removed 6 bases from V and 5 bases from J, with 16 bases in between. Germline CDR1 is SGHTA and CDR2 is FQGNSA. This CDR3 spans 15 amino acids. Written as DNA, the CDR3 is TGTGCCAGCAGTGACAGTATCGGACGGACCGGGGAGCTGTTTTTT. As protein: CASSDSIGRTGELFF.